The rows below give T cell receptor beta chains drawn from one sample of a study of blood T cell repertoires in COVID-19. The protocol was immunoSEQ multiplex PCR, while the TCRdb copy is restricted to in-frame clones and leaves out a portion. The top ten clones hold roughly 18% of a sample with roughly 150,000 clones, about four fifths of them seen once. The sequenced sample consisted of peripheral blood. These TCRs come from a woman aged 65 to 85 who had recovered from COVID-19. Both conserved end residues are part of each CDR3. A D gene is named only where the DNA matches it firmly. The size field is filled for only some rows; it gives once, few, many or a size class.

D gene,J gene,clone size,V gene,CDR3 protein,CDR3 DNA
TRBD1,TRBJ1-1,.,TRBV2,CASSALDRSAFF,TGTGCCAGCAGTGCGTTGGACAGGTCAGCTTTCTTT
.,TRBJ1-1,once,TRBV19,CASSTESHTEAFF,TGTGCCAGTAGTACCGAAAGCCACACTGAAGCTTTCTTT
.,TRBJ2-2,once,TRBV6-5,CASRVGGSPGELFF,TGTGCCAGCAGGGTGGGGGGTTCCCCCGGGGAGCTGTTTTTT
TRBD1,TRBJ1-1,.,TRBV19,CASRDRAGNTEAFF,TGTGCCAGTAGGGACAGGGCGGGGAACACTGAAGCTTTCTTT
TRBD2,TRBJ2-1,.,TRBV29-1,CSVEGLEQFF,TGCAGCGTTGAGGGACTAGAGCAGTTCTTC
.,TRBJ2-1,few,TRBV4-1,CASSFRRDSYNEQFF,TGCGCCAGCAGCTTTCGGAGGGACAGCTACAATGAGCAGTTCTTC
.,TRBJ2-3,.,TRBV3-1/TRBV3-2,CASGAPSTDTQYF,TGTGCCAGCGGGGCGCCCAGCACAGATACGCAGTATTTT
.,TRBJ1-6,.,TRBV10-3,CAISDPTLDSSYNSPLHF,TGTGCCATCAGTGACCCCACCTTGGACAGCTCCTATAATTCACCCCTCCACTTT
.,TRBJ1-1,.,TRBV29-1,CSVDGGGTEAFF,TGCAGCGTAGACGGGGGAGGCACTGAAGCTTTCTTT
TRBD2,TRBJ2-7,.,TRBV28,CASSFLGGSWYEQYF,TGTGCCAGCAGTTTTCTTGGCGGGAGTTGGTACGAGCAGTACTTC
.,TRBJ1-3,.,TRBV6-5,CASSYGQGGNTIYF,TGTGCCAGCAGTTACGGGCAGGGGGGAAACACCATATATTTT
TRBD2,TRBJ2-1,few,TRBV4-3,CASSSGEGNEQFF,TGCGCCAGCAGCAGCGGGGAGGGGAATGAGCAGTTCTTC
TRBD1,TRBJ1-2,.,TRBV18,CASSPATGGDGYTF,TGTGCCAGCTCACCCGCGACAGGGGGCGACGGCTACACCTTC
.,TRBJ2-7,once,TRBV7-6,CASSLVNSVLARGEQYF,TGTGCCAGCAGCTTGGTTAACTCGGTCCTCGCCCGGGGTGAGCAGTACTTC
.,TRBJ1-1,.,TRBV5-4,CASSTPQGKNTEAFF,TGTGCCAGCAGCACCCCTCAGGGGAAGAACACTGAAGCTTTCTTT
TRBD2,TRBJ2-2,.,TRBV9,CASRIAGEGGELFF,TGTGCCAGCAGGATAGCGGGAGAGGGCGGGGAGCTGTTTTTT
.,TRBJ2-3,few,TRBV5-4,CASSLGRGAADTQYF,TGTGCCAGCAGCTTGGGTCGGGGGGCGGCAGATACGCAGTATTTT
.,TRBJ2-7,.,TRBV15,CATSSEPGRYEQYF,TGTGCCACCAGCAGTGAACCAGGGCGCTACGAGCAGTACTTC
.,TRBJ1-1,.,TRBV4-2,CASSPGAANTEAFF,TGTGCCAGCAGCCCAGGGGCGGCGAACACTGAAGCTTTCTTT
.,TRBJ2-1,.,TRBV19,CASGGASRSYNEQFF,TGTGCCAGTGGGGGGGCTAGCCGGTCCTACAATGAGCAGTTCTTC
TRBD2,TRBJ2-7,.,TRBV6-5,CASTKLAGGDEQYF,TGTGCCAGCACTAAACTAGCGGGGGGGGACGAGCAGTACTTC
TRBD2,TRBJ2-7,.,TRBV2,CARGAAGGPREQYF,TGTGCCCGGGGGGCCGCGGGAGGGCCAAGGGAGCAGTACTTC
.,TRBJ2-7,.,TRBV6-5,CASSHSSGLGEQYF,TGTGCCAGCAGCCATAGTAGCGGTCTGGGGGAGCAGTACTTC
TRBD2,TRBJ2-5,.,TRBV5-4,CASRGRGGGETQYF,TGTGCCAGCCGGGGGCGGGGGGGCGGAGAGACCCAGTACTTC
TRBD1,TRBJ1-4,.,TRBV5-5,CASSLGTGGRGTNEKLFF,TGTGCCAGCAGCCTTGGGACAGGGGGAAGAGGAACTAATGAAAAACTGTTTTTT
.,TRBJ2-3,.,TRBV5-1,CASSLGPPQRGDTQYF,TGCGCCAGCAGCTTGGGGCCGCCTCAACGGGGGGATACGCAGTATTTT
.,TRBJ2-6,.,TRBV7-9,CASRPPSGSDSGANVLTF,TGTGCCAGCAGGCCCCCATCGGGGTCGGACTCTGGGGCCAACGTCCTGACTTTC
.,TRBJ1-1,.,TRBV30,CAWSALGQGNTEAFF,TGTGCCTGGAGCGCACTGGGGCAGGGGAACACTGAAGCTTTCTTT
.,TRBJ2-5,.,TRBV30,CAWSRRQETQYF,TGTGCCTGGAGCAGGAGGCAAGAGACCCAGTACTTC
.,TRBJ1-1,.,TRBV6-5,CASSTRRQTNTEAFF,TGTGCCAGCAGTACGCGACGACAGACGAACACTGAAGCTTTCTTT
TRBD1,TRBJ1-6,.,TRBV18,CASSPRQGDNSPLHF,TGTGCCAGCTCACCAAGGCAGGGGGATAATTCACCCCTCCACTTT
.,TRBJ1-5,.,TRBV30,CALSREPNQPQHF,TGTGCCTTATCCCGGGAGCCCAATCAGCCCCAGCATTTT
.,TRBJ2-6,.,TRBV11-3,CASSLGWEAGANVLTF,TGTGCCAGCAGCTTAGGTTGGGAGGCCGGGGCCAACGTCCTGACTTTC
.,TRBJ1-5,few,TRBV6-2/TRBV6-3,CASSETAARRNQPQHF,TGTGCCAGCAGTGAGACGGCGGCCAGACGCAATCAGCCCCAGCATTTT
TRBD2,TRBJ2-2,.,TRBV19,CASSPGLAAGELFF,TGTGCCAGTAGTCCGGGTCTAGCGGCGGGGGAGCTGTTTTTT
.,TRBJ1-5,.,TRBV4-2,CASSQARDIYSNQPQHF,TGTGCCAGCAGCCAAGCTCGGGACATCTATAGCAATCAGCCCCAGCATTTT
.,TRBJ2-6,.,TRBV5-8,CASSPRLPGANVLTF,TGTGCCAGCAGCCCTCGACTCCCTGGGGCCAACGTCCTGACTTTC
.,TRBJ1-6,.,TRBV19,CASSISPGIDPLHF,TGTGCCAGTAGTATCTCCCCCGGGATTGACCCCCTCCACTTT
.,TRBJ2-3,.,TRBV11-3,CASSPRSRGLDTQYF,TGTGCCAGCAGCCCTCGTTCGCGAGGTTTAGATACGCAGTATTTT
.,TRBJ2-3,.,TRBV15,CATSRGTNTDTQYF,TGTGCCACCAGCAGAGGGACTAACACAGATACGCAGTATTTT
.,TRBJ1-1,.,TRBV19,CASSMRRGTEAFF,TGTGCCAGTAGTATGAGGAGGGGCACTGAAGCTTTCTTT
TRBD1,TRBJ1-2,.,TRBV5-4,CASSPGGPNYGYTF,TGTGCCAGCAGTCCAGGGGGCCCTAACTATGGCTACACCTTC
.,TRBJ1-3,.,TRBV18,CASSTDTSGNTIYF,TGTGCCAGCTCAACGGACACCTCTGGAAACACCATATATTTT
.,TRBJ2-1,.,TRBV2,CASTPRAGRYNEQFF,TGTGCCAGCACCCCTCGGGCAGGGCGGTACAATGAGCAGTTCTTC
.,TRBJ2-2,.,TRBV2,CASSRDPPGTGELFF,TGTGCCAGCAGTAGAGACCCCCCGGGCACCGGGGAGCTGTTTTTT
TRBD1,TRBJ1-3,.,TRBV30,CAWSLGGFGNTIYF,TGTGCCTGGAGTCTAGGGGGCTTTGGAAACACCATATATTTT
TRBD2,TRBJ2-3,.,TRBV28,CASSLPGGGTDTQYF,TGTGCCAGCAGTTTACCGGGGGGTGGCACAGATACGCAGTATTTT
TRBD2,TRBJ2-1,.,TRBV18,CASSPRGGSSYNEQFF,TGTGCCAGCTCACCCCGGGGCGGGAGCTCCTACAATGAGCAGTTCTTC
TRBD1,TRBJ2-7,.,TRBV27,CASSLRGQGLSYEQYF,TGTGCCAGCAGTTTACGGGGACAGGGGTTGTCCTACGAGCAGTACTTC
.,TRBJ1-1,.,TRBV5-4,CASSLARQGTEAFF,TGTGCCAGCAGCCTAGCCAGGCAGGGGACTGAAGCTTTCTTT
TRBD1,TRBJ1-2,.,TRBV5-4,CASSRTGEYMGYTF,TGTGCCAGCAGCCGGACAGGGGAATATATGGGCTACACCTTC
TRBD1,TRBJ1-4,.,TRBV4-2,CASSQGDRDGEKLFF,TGTGCCAGCAGCCAAGGGGACAGGGATGGAGAAAAACTGTTTTTT
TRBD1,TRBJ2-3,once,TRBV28,CASVDRVSDTQYF,TGTGCCAGCGTTGACAGGGTGTCAGATACGCAGTATTTT
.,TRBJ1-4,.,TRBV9,CASSVRPAGKLFF,TGTGCCAGCAGCGTAAGGCCGGCGGGAAAACTGTTTTTT
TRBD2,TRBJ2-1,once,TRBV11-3,CASSLVAGGGEQFF,TGTGCCAGCAGCTTAGTAGCGGGAGGAGGTGAGCAGTTCTTC
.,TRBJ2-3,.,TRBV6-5,CASTPPGTDTQYF,TGTGCCAGCACCCCCCCGGGCACAGATACGCAGTATTTT
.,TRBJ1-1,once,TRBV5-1,CASSLVAGPTNTEAFF,TGCGCCAGCAGCTTGGTGGCGGGGCCTACTAACACTGAAGCTTTCTTT
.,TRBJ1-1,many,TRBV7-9,CASSLGGPMNTEAFF,TGTGCCAGCAGCTTAGGGGGCCCCATGAACACTGAAGCTTTCTTT
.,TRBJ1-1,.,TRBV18,CASSPGRQNTEAFF,TGTGCCAGCTCACCAGGCAGACAGAACACTGAAGCTTTCTTT
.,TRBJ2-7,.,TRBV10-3,CAISEFTYEQYF,TGTGCCATCAGTGAGTTTACATACGAGCAGTACTTC